Below, 4 T cell receptor beta chains from the same sample are listed, as sequenced in a study of blood T cell repertoires in COVID-19. Method: immunoSEQ multiplex PCR; TCRdb's copy keeps in-frame clones and lacks some. The sample contains some 90,000 clones, over 80% of which appear only once. The sequencing input was peripheral blood. Source of these receptors: a human donor in a cohort sampled during active COVID-19.

The chain carries TRBV20-1 and TRBJ2-3; 7 positions agree with TRBD1. The germline gives CDR1 DFQATT, CDR2 SNEGSKA (reference sequence). V trimming: 3 bases; J trimming: 0 bases; junction bases outside the gene matches: 9. The CDR3 runs 16 residues. The CDR3 reads CSASGGGQESTDTQYF. CDR3 bases: TGCAGTGCTAGTGGGGGCGGACAGGAGAGCACAGATACGCAGTATTTT.

The chain carries TRBV4-3 and TRBJ1-2, with D possibly being TRBD1 (5 bases). Deletions cut 0 bases from V and 7 bases from J, with 15 bases between. CDR3 length equals 15 residues. Germline assignment: CDR1 LGHNA and CDR2 YSLEER. CDR3 nucleotide sequence: TGCGCCAGCAGCCAAGAGGGGCCACGCTCCTCTGGCTACACCTTC. Translating gives CASSQEGPRSSGYTF.

V gene TRBV5-1 combines with J gene TRBJ1-2; 9 bases line up with TRBD1. Germline lookup yields CDR1 SGHRS and CDR2 YFSETQ. The CDR3 sequence is 14 residues long. With 3 bases clipped from V and 2 bases from J, the junction kept 2 bases outside the gene matches. The CDR3 is CASSSDRGNYGYTF. The CDR3 DNA is TGCGCCAGCAGCTCGGACAGGGGCAACTATGGCTACACCTTC.

The chain is built from TRBV13 and TRBJ2-5, with 10 nucleotides matching TRBD2. The V segment lost 4 bases and the J segment 4 bases; nucleotides outside the gene matches: 6. Germline V gene data show CDR1 as PRHDT and CDR2 as FYEKMQ (reference sequence). This CDR3 comprises 15 residues. For the CDR3, the DNA is TGTGCCAGCAGCTCCAATCCTAGCGGGGGAGAGACCCAGTACTTC. It is translated as CASSSNPSGGETQYF. Full variable domain (missing parts from reference TRBV13 and TRBJ2-5): AAGVIQSPRHLIKEKRETATLKCYPIPRHDTVYWYQQGPGQDPQFLISFYEKMQSDKGSIPDRFSAQQFSDYHSELNMSSLELGDSALYFCASSSNPSGGETQYFGPGTRLLVL.